This entry features one T cell receptor (beta chain) sequence. Between the trimmed V and J ends, which lost 1 base and 3 bases, there was a span of 11 bases. The CDR3 contains 15 residues. The germline V gene encodes CDR1 SGHDT and CDR2 YYEEEE. Using its own MiXCR run on the RT-PCR reads, TCRdb lists one record per CDR3 protein. In the table there are fewer than 800,000 distinct CDR3 sequences, approximately 15% of which are singletons. This sequence joins TRBV5-6 and TRBJ2-1, with a weak D call TRBD2 (5 bases). The sequenced sample consisted of memory CD4+ T cells from blood. This TCR was recovered from a female donor in good health, serving as a healthy control. The CDR3 sequence: CASSLMPGNYNEQFF. CDR3 nucleotides: TGTGCCAGCAGCTTGATGCCGGGGAACTACAATGAGCAGTTCTTC.